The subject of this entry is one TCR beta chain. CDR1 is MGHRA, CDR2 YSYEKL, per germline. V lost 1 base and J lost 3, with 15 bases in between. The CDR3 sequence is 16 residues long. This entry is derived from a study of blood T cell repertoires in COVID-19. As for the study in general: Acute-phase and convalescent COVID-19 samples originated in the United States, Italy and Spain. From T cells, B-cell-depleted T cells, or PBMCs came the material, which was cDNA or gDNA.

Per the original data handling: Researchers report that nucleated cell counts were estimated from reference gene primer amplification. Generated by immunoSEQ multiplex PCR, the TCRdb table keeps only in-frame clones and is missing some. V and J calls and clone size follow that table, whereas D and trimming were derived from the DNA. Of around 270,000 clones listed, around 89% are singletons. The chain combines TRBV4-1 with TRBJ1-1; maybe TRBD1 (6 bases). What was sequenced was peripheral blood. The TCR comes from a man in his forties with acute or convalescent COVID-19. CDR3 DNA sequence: TGCGCCAGCAGCCAAGCGGCAGGGGAAGGGTACACTGAAGCTTTCTTT. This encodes CASSQAAGEGYTEAFF.